This T cell receptor (beta chain) stems from a study of blood T cell repertoires in COVID-19. Turning to the study itself: COVID-19 samples collected from the United States, Italy and Spain covered acute and convalescent phases. PBMCs, B-cell-depleted T cells, or T cells provided the cDNA or gDNA that made up the material.

Germline CDR1 and CDR2: SQVTM and ANQGSEA. The CDR3 spans 13 residues. V was clipped by 4 bases and J by 3 bases, with 9 bases between them. Authors' processing steps: Counts of nucleated cells, estimated from reference gene primer amplification, were obtained. Sequencing used immunoSEQ multiplex PCR; TCRdb keeps in-frame clones, though not all of them. For V, J and clone size, that table is used; D and trimming come from the DNA. The data contain about 120,000 clones, approximately 92% of them seen just once; the ten biggest clones take up roughly a quarter. This TCR was sampled from an older man with active or convalescent COVID-19. The rearrangement uses TRBV29-1 and TRBJ2-2; D is unclear. Sequenced sample: peripheral blood. CDR3 protein: CSVVLDYTGELFF. CDR3 sequence (DNA): TGCAGCGTTGTTCTAGATTACACCGGGGAGCTGTTTTTT.